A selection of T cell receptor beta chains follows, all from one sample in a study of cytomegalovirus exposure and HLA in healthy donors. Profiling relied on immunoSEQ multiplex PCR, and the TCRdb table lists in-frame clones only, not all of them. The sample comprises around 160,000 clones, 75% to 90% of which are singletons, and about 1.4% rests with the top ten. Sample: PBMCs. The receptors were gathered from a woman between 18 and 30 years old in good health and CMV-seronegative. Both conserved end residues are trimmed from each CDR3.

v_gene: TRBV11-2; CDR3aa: ASSWRADQAF
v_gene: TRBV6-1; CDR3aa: ASSSYGYT
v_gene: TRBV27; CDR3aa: ASSLRSNFYEQY
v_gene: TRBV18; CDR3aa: ASSPQFPGGEADGYT
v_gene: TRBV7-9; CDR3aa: SSSGYSGTGNGGNTIY
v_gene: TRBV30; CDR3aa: AWSQTGELF
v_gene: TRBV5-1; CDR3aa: ASSLEGRGVSPLH
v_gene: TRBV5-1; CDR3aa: ASSFEVGYEQY
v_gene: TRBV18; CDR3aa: ASSPGLAGLHEQY
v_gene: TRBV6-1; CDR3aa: ASIGTSGGSYEQY
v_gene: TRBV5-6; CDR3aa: ASSLGQGRYEQY
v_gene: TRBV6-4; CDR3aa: ASSDFQGLNEQF
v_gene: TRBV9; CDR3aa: ASSVGQIPTNEKLF
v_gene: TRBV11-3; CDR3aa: ASSSTSGVRGGEQF
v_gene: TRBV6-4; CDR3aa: ASSTSGGYTDTQY
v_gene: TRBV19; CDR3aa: ASRRSGDWGYT
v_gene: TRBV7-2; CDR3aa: ASSSRHGGTEAF